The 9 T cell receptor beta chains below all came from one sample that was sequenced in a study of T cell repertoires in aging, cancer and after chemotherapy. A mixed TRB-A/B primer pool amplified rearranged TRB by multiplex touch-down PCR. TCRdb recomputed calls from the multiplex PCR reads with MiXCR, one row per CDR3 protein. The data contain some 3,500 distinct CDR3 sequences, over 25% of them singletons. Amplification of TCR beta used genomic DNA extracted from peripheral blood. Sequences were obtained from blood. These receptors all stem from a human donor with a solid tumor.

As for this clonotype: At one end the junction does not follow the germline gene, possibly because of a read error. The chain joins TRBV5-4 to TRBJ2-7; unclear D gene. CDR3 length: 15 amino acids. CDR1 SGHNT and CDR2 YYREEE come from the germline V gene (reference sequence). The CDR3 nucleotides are TGCGCCAGCAGCTGGGGTGGGCTTTTGAGCTTCGAGCAGTACTTC. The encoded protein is CASSWGGLLSFEQYF.

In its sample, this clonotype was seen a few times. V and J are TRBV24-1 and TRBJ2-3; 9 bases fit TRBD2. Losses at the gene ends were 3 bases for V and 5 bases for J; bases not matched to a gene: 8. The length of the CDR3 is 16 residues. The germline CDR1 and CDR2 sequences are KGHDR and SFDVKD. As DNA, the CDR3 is TGTGCCACCAGTGATAAGCGGGAGGCAGGGAGAGATACGCAGTATTTT. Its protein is CATSDKREAGRDTQYF.

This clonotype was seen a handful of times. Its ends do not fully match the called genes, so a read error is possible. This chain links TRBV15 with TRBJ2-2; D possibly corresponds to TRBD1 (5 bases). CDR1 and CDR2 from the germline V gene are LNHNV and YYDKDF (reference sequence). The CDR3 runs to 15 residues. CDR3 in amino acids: CVTSREGRATGELFF. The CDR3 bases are TGTGTCACCAGCAGAGAAGGCAGGGCGACCGGGGAGCTGTTTTTT. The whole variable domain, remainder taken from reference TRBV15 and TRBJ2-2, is DAMVIQNPRYQVTQFGKPVTLSCSQTLNHNVMYWYQQKSSQAPKLLFHYYDKDFNNEADTPDNFQSRRPNTSFCFLDIRSPGLGDTAMYLCVTSREGRATGELFFGEGSRLTVL.

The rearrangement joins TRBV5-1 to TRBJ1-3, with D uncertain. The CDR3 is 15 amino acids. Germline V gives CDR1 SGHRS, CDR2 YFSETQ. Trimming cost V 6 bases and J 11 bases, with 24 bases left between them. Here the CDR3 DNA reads TGCGCCAGCACCCCCGGGGTTCCAAAAACTGGGGCCATATATTTT. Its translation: CASTPGVPKTGAIYF.

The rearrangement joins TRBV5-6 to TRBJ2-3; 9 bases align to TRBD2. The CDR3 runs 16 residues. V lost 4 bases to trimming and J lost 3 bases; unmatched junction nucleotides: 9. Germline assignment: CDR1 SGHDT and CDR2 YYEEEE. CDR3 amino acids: CASSVLAGLGTDTQYF. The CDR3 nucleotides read TGTGCCAGCAGCGTACTAGCGGGCTTAGGTACAGATACGCAGTATTTT.

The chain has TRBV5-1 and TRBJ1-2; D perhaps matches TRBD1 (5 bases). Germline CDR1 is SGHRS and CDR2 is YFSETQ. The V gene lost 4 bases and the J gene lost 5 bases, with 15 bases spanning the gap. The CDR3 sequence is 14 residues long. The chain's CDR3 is CASSVSGQSYGYTF. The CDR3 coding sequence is TGCGCCAGCAGCGTCTCAGGACAATCATATGGCTACACCTTC.

CDR3 sequence: CASSGTSGRAEFF. CDR3 nucleotides: TGTGCCAGCTCAGGGACTAGCGGGAGGGCCGAGTTCTTC. The rearrangement joins TRBV18 to TRBJ2-1; 16 bases match TRBD2. The CDR3 runs 13 residues. The germline V gene has CDR1 KGHSH and CDR2 LQKENI. The V and J ends lost 5 bases and 14 bases, in that order; junction bases with no gene match: 3.

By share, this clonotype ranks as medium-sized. CDR3 region: CASSMTGGAEAFF. The CDR3 DNA follows: TGTGCCAGCAGTATGACAGGGGGAGCTGAAGCTTTCTTT. The rearrangement uses TRBV6-5 and TRBJ1-1, with TRBD1 identical over 9 bases. CDR1 MNHEY and CDR2 SVGAGI come from the germline V gene. The trim removed 5 bases at V and 6 bases at J, leaving 4 bases unmatched. The CDR3 contains 13 residues.

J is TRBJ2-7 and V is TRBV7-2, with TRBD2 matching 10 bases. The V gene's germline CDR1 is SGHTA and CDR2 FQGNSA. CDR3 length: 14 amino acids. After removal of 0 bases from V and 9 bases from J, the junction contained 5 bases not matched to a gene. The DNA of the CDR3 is TGTGCCAGCAGCTTAGCGGTAGCGGGAGGTGTGCAGTACGTC. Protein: CASSLAVAGGVQYV.